Listed below are T cell receptor beta chains from one sample, sequenced in a study of cytomegalovirus exposure and HLA in healthy donors. The table came from immunoSEQ multiplex PCR; TCRdb's copy has only in-frame clones and leaves some out. Counted here are 180,000 or so clones, over 60% occurring once; the ten biggest clones make up approximately 2.2%. Sequencing used PBMCs. These receptors were collected from a woman aged 50 to 60 in good health and CMV-seronegative. Each CDR3 is given with its conserved first and last residue. Fields, in order: V gene, J gene, clone size, D gene, CDR3 DNA, CDR3 protein. The D gene is left open where the match is weak. Clone size is shown for a subset of rows, as once, few, many or a class of expanded clone.

V: TRBV30; J: TRBJ1-1; size: -; D: -; DNA: TGTGCCTGGAGTGTGGCAGGACAAGTTCTTTCTGGAGCTTTCTTT; CDR3: CAWSVAGQVLSGAFF
V: TRBV13; J: TRBJ1-2; size: -; D: TRBD1; DNA: TGTGCCAGCAGCTTAGGGACAGGGCTTAACTATGGCTACACCTTC; CDR3: CASSLGTGLNYGYTF
V: TRBV7-2; J: TRBJ2-3; size: -; D: TRBD2; DNA: TGTGCCAGCAGCTTATCTAGCGGGAGTTATAGCACAGATACGCAGTATTTT; CDR3: CASSLSSGSYSTDTQYF
V: TRBV5-6; J: TRBJ1-1; size: -; D: -; DNA: TGTGCCAGCAGCTTTCCCGGGGTGAACACTGAAGCTTTCTTT; CDR3: CASSFPGVNTEAFF
V: TRBV9; J: TRBJ2-3; size: -; D: -; DNA: TGTGCCAGCAGCGTGGGGACTCCAGATACGCAGTATTTT; CDR3: CASSVGTPDTQYF
V: TRBV7-9; J: TRBJ2-7; size: -; D: -; DNA: TGTGCCAGCAGCTTAGACTCGGTCATCGGCTACGAGCAGTACTTC; CDR3: CASSLDSVIGYEQYF
V: TRBV9; J: TRBJ2-7; size: -; D: -; DNA: TGTGCCAGCAGCGTATCAGGGTACGGCGGCGAGCAGTACTTC; CDR3: CASSVSGYGGEQYF
V: TRBV27; J: TRBJ2-1; size: -; D: TRBD2; DNA: TGTGCCAGCAGTTTAATCCTAGCGGGCAATGAGCAGTTCTTC; CDR3: CASSLILAGNEQFF
V: TRBV7-2; J: TRBJ1-1; size: -; D: TRBD1; DNA: TGTGCCAGCACCACGGACAGGGGAACTGAAGCTTTCTTT; CDR3: CASTTDRGTEAFF
V: TRBV4-3; J: TRBJ1-6; size: -; D: TRBD1; DNA: TGCGCCAGCAGCCAAGATAGTCAGGGGGTAGCACCCCTCCACTTT; CDR3: CASSQDSQGVAPLHF
V: TRBV4-3; J: TRBJ1-5; size: few; D: -; DNA: TGCGCCAGCAGCCAAGTCGGTGGCAATCAGCCCCAGCATTTT; CDR3: CASSQVGGNQPQHF
V: TRBV5-1; J: TRBJ2-2; size: -; D: TRBD1; DNA: TGCGCCAGCAGCTACCGACAGGGGGCTGGCGGGGAGCTGTTTTTT; CDR3: CASSYRQGAGGELFF
V: TRBV7-6; J: TRBJ2-7; size: -; D: -; DNA: TGTGCCAGCAGCCCGGGACAAGACTACGAGCAGTACTTC; CDR3: CASSPGQDYEQYF
V: TRBV4-1; J: TRBJ2-3; size: once; D: -; DNA: TGCGCCAGCAGTCTACAGGGTGGCACAGATACGCAGTATTTT; CDR3: CASSLQGGTDTQYF
V: TRBV4-3; J: TRBJ2-6; size: -; D: -; DNA: TGCGCCAGCAGCCAAGATACTTTTCTTCAGGGACTTCTCTCTAGGGCCAACGTCCTGACTTTC; CDR3: CASSQDTFLQGLLSRANVLTF
V: TRBV4-2; J: TRBJ1-5; size: -; D: -; DNA: TGTGCCAGCAGCCAAGATGGGGCAGGGGTGGGCAATCAGCCCCAGCATTTT; CDR3: CASSQDGAGVGNQPQHF
V: TRBV28; J: TRBJ1-3; size: -; D: TRBD1; DNA: TGTGCCAGCAGTCCCGGGACAGGGGCTGGAAACACCATATATTTT; CDR3: CASSPGTGAGNTIYF
V: TRBV5-1; J: TRBJ2-7; size: -; D: TRBD1; DNA: TGCGCCAGCAGCTCCCTGACAGGGGCTTATTACGAGCAGTACTTC; CDR3: CASSSLTGAYYEQYF
V: TRBV9; J: TRBJ2-7; size: -; D: TRBD1; DNA: TGTGCCAGCAGCGCCTCTGACAGGGGCCACGAGCAGTACTTC; CDR3: CASSASDRGHEQYF
V: TRBV6-1; J: TRBJ1-4; size: -; D: -; DNA: TGTGCCAGCAGTGTGGCGACAGGATTTGGGGGTGAAAAACTGTTTTTT; CDR3: CASSVATGFGGEKLFF
V: TRBV19; J: TRBJ1-1; size: -; D: -; DNA: TGTGCCAGTAGTATAACCGGGGGCGGGAGGACGGCTTTCTTT; CDR3: CASSITGGGRTAFF
V: TRBV27; J: TRBJ1-1; size: -; D: -; DNA: TGTGCCAGCAGTTTTTTGAGGGATCACACTGAAGCTTTCTTT; CDR3: CASSFLRDHTEAFF
V: TRBV6-5; J: TRBJ2-3; size: -; D: -; DNA: TGTGCCAGCAGTTACTCGGGCAGGCCCCAAGATACGCAGTATTTT; CDR3: CASSYSGRPQDTQYF
V: TRBV7-9; J: TRBJ2-3; size: -; D: TRBD2; DNA: TGTGCCAGCAGTCAAGGGACTAGCAGAGGGAAAGATACGCAGTATTTT; CDR3: CASSQGTSRGKDTQYF
V: TRBV18; J: TRBJ2-1; size: few; D: TRBD1; DNA: TGTGCCAGCTCACCGGAAACAGGGGGCTCCTACAATGAGCAGTTCTTC; CDR3: CASSPETGGSYNEQFF
V: TRBV27; J: TRBJ2-3; size: -; D: TRBD1; DNA: TGTGCCAGCAGTTTATCGCTCCGGGACAGGGTCAAAGATACGCAGTATTTT; CDR3: CASSLSLRDRVKDTQYF
V: TRBV7-2; J: TRBJ1-2; size: -; D: -; DNA: TGTGCCAGCAGCCCAAGCGGGACGGCAGCCCTGGAGCGGGGCTACACCTTC; CDR3: CASSPSGTAALERGYTF
V: TRBV6-6; J: TRBJ1-1; size: few; D: -; DNA: TGTGCCAGCAGTTACTCCCAGGGCAGGAACACTGAAGCTTTCTTT; CDR3: CASSYSQGRNTEAFF
V: TRBV7-2; J: TRBJ2-5; size: -; D: TRBD2; DNA: TGTGCCAGCAGCCGCGGACTAGCGGGAGGAGGCGAGACCCAGTACTTC; CDR3: CASSRGLAGGGETQYF
V: TRBV19; J: TRBJ1-5; size: -; D: TRBD1; DNA: TGTGCCAGTAGACCACGGGACAGCTATAGCAATCAGCCCCAGCATTTT; CDR3: CASRPRDSYSNQPQHF
V: TRBV2; J: TRBJ2-2; size: -; D: TRBD1; DNA: TGTGCCAGCAGTCTGACAGGGGGGACCGGGGAGCTGTTTTTT; CDR3: CASSLTGGTGELFF
V: TRBV27; J: TRBJ2-5; size: -; D: TRBD2; DNA: TGTGCCAGCAGTTTACTCAGCGGGGCCTCCGAGACCCAGTACTTC; CDR3: CASSLLSGASETQYF
V: TRBV7-2; J: TRBJ2-7; size: -; D: -; DNA: TGTGCCAGCAGCCGGGGGGCAGGGGCATCCTACGAGCAGTACTTC; CDR3: CASSRGAGASYEQYF
V: TRBV11-2; J: TRBJ2-5; size: -; D: TRBD1; DNA: TGTGCCAGCAGCTTAGTAAGGGGGCGCGGAGAGACCCAGTACTTC; CDR3: CASSLVRGRGETQYF
V: TRBV9; J: TRBJ2-1; size: -; D: TRBD2; DNA: TGTGCCAGCAGCTCACGACTAGCAGGCTACAATGAGCAGTTCTTC; CDR3: CASSSRLAGYNEQFF
V: TRBV7-9; J: TRBJ1-2; size: few; D: -; DNA: TGTGCCAGCAGCCCTCTGGGGGGTAGCGGTGGCTACACCTTC; CDR3: CASSPLGGSGGYTF
V: TRBV7-2; J: TRBJ2-5; size: few; D: TRBD2; DNA: TGTGCCAGCAGCTTAGAACCGGGCGGGGGGGCCCGGGAGACCCAGTACTTC; CDR3: CASSLEPGGGARETQYF
V: TRBV11-3; J: TRBJ2-1; size: -; D: TRBD2; DNA: TGTGCCAGCAGCCAACCGACTAGCGGGAGCCTCCAGTTCTTC; CDR3: CASSQPTSGSLQFF
V: TRBV27; J: TRBJ1-1; size: -; D: -; DNA: TGTGCCAGCAGTTTATCAGCCCAGGGCTTTAATGAAGCTTTCTTT; CDR3: CASSLSAQGFNEAFF
V: TRBV7-9; J: TRBJ2-3; size: few; D: -; DNA: TGTGCCAGCACCTCAGGGATCCCCAGCACAGATACGCAGTATTTT; CDR3: CASTSGIPSTDTQYF
V: TRBV7-2; J: TRBJ2-7; size: few; D: -; DNA: TGTGCCAGCAGCTTAGCGCAGGGAATGGGGAAGCAGTACTTC; CDR3: CASSLAQGMGKQYF
V: TRBV28; J: TRBJ2-7; size: -; D: -; DNA: TGTGCCAGCAGTTTCTCACTGACAGGCTCCTACGAGCAGTACTTC; CDR3: CASSFSLTGSYEQYF
V: TRBV19; J: TRBJ2-7; size: -; D: TRBD1; DNA: TGTGCCACAAAGACAGGGGACTACGAGCAGTACTTC; CDR3: CATKTGDYEQYF
V: TRBV6-5; J: TRBJ2-7; size: -; D: -; DNA: TGTGCCAGCAGCAAAAACCAGGGTGGCGAGCAGTACTTC; CDR3: CASSKNQGGEQYF
V: TRBV21-1; J: TRBJ1-1; size: -; D: -; DNA: TGTGCCAGCAGTAGGGACAGATTAAACACTGAAGCTTTCTTT; CDR3: CASSRDRLNTEAFF
V: TRBV2; J: TRBJ2-1; size: -; D: TRBD2; DNA: TGTGCCAGCAGTGAGGGACTAAGTTACAATGAGCAGTTCTTC; CDR3: CASSEGLSYNEQFF
V: TRBV5-6; J: TRBJ2-3; size: -; D: TRBD2; DNA: TGTGCCAGCAGCGTATACAGGGCCGGGACTAGCGGGTCCACAGATACGCAGTATTTT; CDR3: CASSVYRAGTSGSTDTQYF
V: TRBV19; J: TRBJ2-7; size: -; D: -; DNA: TGTGCCAGTAATCAGCAGGGGAGCTACGAGCAGTACTTC; CDR3: CASNQQGSYEQYF
V: TRBV6-5; J: TRBJ1-2; size: -; D: TRBD1; DNA: TGTGCCAGCAGTGACCGGACAGGGCGTCATGGCTACACCTTC; CDR3: CASSDRTGRHGYTF
V: TRBV6-5; J: TRBJ1-4; size: once; D: -; DNA: TGTGCCAGCTCCGCGGGGGATATCTCTGAAAAACTGTTTTTT; CDR3: CASSAGDISEKLFF
V: TRBV18; J: TRBJ1-5; size: -; D: -; DNA: TGTGCCAGCTCCCCCCCGGGGGGCAATCAGCCCCAGCATTTT; CDR3: CASSPPGGNQPQHF